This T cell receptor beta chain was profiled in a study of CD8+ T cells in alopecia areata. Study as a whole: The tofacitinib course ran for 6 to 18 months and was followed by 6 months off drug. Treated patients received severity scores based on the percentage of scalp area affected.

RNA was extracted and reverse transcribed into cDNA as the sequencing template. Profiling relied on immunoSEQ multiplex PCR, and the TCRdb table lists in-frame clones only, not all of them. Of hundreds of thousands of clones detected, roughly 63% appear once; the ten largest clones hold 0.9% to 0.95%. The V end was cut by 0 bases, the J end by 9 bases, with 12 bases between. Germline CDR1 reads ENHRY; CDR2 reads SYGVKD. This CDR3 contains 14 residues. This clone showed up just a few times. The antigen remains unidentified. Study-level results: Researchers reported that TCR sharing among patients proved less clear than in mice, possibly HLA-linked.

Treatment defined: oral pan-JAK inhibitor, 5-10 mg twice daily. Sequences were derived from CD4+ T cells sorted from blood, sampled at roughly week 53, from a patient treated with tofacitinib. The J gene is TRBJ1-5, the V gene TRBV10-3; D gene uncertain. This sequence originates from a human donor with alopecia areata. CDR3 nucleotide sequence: TGTGCCATCAGTGAGTCGACGACACAACGGCCCCAGCATTTT. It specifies CAISESTTQRPQHF.